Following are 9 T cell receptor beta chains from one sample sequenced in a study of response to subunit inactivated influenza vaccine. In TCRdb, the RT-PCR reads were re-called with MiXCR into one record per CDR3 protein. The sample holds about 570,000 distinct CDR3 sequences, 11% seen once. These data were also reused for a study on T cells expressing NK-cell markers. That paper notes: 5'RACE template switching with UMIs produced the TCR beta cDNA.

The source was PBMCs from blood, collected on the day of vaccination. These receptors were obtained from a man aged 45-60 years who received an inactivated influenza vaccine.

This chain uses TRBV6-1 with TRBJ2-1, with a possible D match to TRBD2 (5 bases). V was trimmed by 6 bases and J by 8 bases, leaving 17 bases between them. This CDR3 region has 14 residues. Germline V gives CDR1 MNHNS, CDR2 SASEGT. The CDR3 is CASRPPGSGDEQFF. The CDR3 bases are TGTGCCAGCAGACCCCCGGGGAGTGGCGATGAGCAGTTCTTC.

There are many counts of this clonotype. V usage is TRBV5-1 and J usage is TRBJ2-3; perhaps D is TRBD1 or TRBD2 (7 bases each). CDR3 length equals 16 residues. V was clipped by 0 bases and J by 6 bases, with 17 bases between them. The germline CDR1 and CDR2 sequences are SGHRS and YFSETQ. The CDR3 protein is CASSLDGTAGRDTQYF. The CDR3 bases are TGCGCCAGCAGCTTGGACGGGACAGCCGGGAGGGATACGCAGTATTTT.

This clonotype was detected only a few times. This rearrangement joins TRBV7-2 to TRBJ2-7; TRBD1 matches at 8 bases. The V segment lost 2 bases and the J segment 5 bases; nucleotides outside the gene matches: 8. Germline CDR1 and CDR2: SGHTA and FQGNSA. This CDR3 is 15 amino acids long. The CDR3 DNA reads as TGTGCCAGCAGCTTATGGTCCCAGGGGGCCCACGAGCAGTACTTC. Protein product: CASSLWSQGAHEQYF.

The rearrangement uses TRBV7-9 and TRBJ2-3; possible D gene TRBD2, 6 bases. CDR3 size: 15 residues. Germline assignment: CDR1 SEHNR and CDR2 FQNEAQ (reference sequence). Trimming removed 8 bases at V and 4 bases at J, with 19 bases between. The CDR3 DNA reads TGTGCCAGCCGGCACACCTACGGGAGTCCAGATACGCAGTATTTT. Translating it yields CASRHTYGSPDTQYF.

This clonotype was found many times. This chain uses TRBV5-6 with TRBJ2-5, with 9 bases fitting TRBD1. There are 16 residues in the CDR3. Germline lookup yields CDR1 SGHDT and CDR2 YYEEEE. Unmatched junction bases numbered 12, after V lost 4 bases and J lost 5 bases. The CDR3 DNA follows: TGTGCCAGCAGCAGCAACAGGGGGCAAGAAATGGAGACCCAGTACTTC. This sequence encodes CASSSNRGQEMETQYF.

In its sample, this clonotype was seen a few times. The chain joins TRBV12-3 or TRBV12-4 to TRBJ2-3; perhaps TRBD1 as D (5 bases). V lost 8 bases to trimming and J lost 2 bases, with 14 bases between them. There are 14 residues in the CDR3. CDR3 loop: CASLHRTDTDTQYF. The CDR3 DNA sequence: TGTGCCAGCCTACACAGGACCGACACAGATACGCAGTATTTT.

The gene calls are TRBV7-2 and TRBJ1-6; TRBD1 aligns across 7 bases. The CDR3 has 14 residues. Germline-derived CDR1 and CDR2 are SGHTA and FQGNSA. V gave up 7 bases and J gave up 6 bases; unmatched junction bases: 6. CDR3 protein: CASKKGQLNSPLHF. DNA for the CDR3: TGTGCCAGCAAGAAGGGACAGCTTAATTCACCCCTCCACTTT.

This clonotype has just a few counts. In DNA form, the CDR3 reads TGTGCCAGCAGTTTAAACCGGCGCGAGCAGTACTTC. Amino acid sequence: CASSLNRREQYF. This chain uses TRBV28 with TRBJ2-7; D is unclear. Trimming stripped 2 bases from V and 6 bases from J, with 8 bases between. The CDR3 has 12 amino acids. The germline gives CDR1 MDHEN, CDR2 SYDVKM. Full variable domain (rest looked up from reference TRBV28 and TRBJ2-7): DVKVTQSSRYLVKRTGEKVFLECVQDMDHENMFWYRQDPGLGLRLIYFSYDVKMKEKGDIPEGYSVSREKKERFSLILESASTNQTSMYLCASSLNRREQYFGPGTRLTVT.

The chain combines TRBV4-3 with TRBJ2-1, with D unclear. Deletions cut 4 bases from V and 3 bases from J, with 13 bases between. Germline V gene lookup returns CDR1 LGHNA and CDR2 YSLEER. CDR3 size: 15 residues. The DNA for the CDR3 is TGCGCCAGCAGCCCCGATGGACGGAACTACAATGAGCAGTTCTTC. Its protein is CASSPDGRNYNEQFF.